The present T cell receptor (beta chain) was sequenced within a study of OX40 agonist ivuxolimab in advanced cancers. Across the study: Cancers in dose escalation were hepatocellular, melanoma, renal cell and head and neck.

This clone was found once. Clones were read by immunoSEQ multiplex PCR, and TCRdb kept only the in-frame ones, dropping some. Among tens of thousands of clones, 85% to 95% were seen once, and the ten largest hold 15% to 19%. V dropped 5 bases and J dropped 14 bases, with 18 bases sitting between them. Germline V lookup: CDR1 KGHSH, CDR2 LQKENI. This CDR3 spans 12 amino acids. The gene calls are TRBV18 and TRBJ1-2; D remains unclear. The clonotype comes from an adult with an advanced solid tumor such as melanoma, head and neck, liver or kidney cancer. The sample was CD4+ or CD8+ T cells sorted from blood, taken in a trial of the OX40 agonist ivuxolimab. The CDR3 sequence is CASSKTTWALTF. The CDR3 region has the DNA TGTGCCAGCTCAAAGACAACTTGGGCCCTTACCTTC.